This is a list of T cell receptor beta chains from one sample in a study of chronic HIV infection and antiretroviral therapy. A single record per CDR3 protein comes from TCRdb applying MiXCR to the 5' RACE reads. The table includes about 38,000 distinct CDR3 sequences, roughly 8.2% detected once. The sequenced sample was peripheral blood. The receptors come from an adult who had HIV and had not received antiretroviral therapy, or was an uninfected healthy control (not recorded which). CDR3s include the opening cysteine and the closing phenylalanine or tryptophan. D genes are given only for firm matches. Clone size is shown for a subset of rows, as once, few, many or a class of expanded clone.

D gene | J gene | V gene | clone size | CDR3 protein | CDR3 DNA
- | TRBJ2-1 | TRBV5-6 | few | CASSLTGKYEQFF | TGTGCCAGCAGCTTGACAGGGAAGTATGAGCAGTTCTTC
TRBD2 | TRBJ2-5 | TRBV2 | - | CASKQLAREETQYF | TGTGCCAGCAAGCAACTAGCGAGGGAGGAGACCCAGTACTTC
- | TRBJ2-3 | TRBV6-2/TRBV6-3 | few | CASSYSRGDTQYF | TGTGCCAGCAGTTACTCGAGGGGAGATACGCAGTATTTT
TRBD2 | TRBJ2-3 | TRBV7-2 | - | CASSSRTSGRTDTQYF | TGTGCCAGCAGCTCCCGGACTAGCGGGAGAACAGATACGCAGTATTTT
- | TRBJ2-1 | TRBV28 | many | CASWDAGNEQFF | TGTGCCAGCTGGGACGCCGGAAATGAGCAGTTCTTC
TRBD2 | TRBJ2-1 | TRBV9 | many | CASSVIAGVSDEQFF | TGTGCCAGCAGCGTTATAGCGGGAGTCAGTGATGAGCAGTTCTTC
- | TRBJ1-5 | TRBV29-1 | many | CSVLSSRTAYILNQPQHF | TGCAGCGTTCTAAGTAGCAGGACAGCCTACATTCTTAATCAGCCCCAGCATTTT
TRBD1 | TRBJ2-6 | TRBV29-1 | few | CSVPGGSGANVLTF | TGCAGCGTTCCAGGGGGTTCGGGGGCCAACGTCCTGACTTTC
- | TRBJ2-3 | TRBV7-9 | - | CASSFGLGTDTQYF | TGTGCCAGCAGCTTCGGGCTAGGCACAGATACGCAGTATTTT
- | TRBJ2-1 | TRBV7-2 | few | CASSLVLSPDNEQFF | TGTGCCAGCAGCCTCGTTTTAAGCCCCGACAATGAGCAGTTCTTC
TRBD1 | TRBJ2-7 | TRBV28 | many | CASSFPPGQGPYEQYF | TGTGCCAGCAGTTTCCCCCCTGGACAGGGGCCCTACGAGCAGTACTTC
TRBD1 | TRBJ1-2 | TRBV27 | few | CASSSETGTGDGYTF | TGTGCCAGCAGTTCGGAAACCGGGACAGGGGATGGCTACACCTTC
- | TRBJ2-1 | TRBV21-1 | - | CASREGGEREGPHNEQFF | TGTGCCAGCAGGGAGGGAGGGGAGCGGGAGGGCCCCCACAATGAGCAGTTCTTC
- | TRBJ1-5 | TRBV10-3 | many | CATNDGGGQPQHF | TGTGCCACCAACGACGGAGGGGGACAGCCCCAGCATTTT
- | TRBJ2-7 | TRBV20-1 | many | CSVIQGVGYEQYF | TGCAGTGTTATACAGGGCGTCGGTTACGAGCAGTACTTC
- | TRBJ1-6 | TRBV6-5 | many | CASSWGGDNSPLHF | TGTGCCAGCAGTTGGGGGGGGGATAATTCACCCCTCCACTTT
TRBD1 | TRBJ2-7 | TRBV28 | many | CASSRAGTGGIEQYF | TGTGCCAGCAGTAGGGCCGGGACAGGGGGCATCGAGCAGTACTTC
TRBD1 | TRBJ2-2 | TRBV6-4 | medium-sized | CASSDDRDTGELFF | TGTGCCAGCAGTGACGACAGGGACACCGGGGAGCTGTTTTTT
TRBD1 | TRBJ2-7 | TRBV27 | - | CASRRGPGQGTREQYF | TGTGCCAGCAGGCGAGGCCCGGGACAGGGTACTAGGGAGCAGTACTTC
TRBD2 | TRBJ2-3 | TRBV29-1 | many | CSVGSGSGTDTQYF | TGCAGCGTTGGCAGCGGGAGTGGCACAGATACGCAGTATTTT
- | TRBJ2-3 | TRBV29-1 | many | CSVWGGAVDTQYF | TGCAGCGTTTGGGGCGGGGCGGTAGATACGCAGTATTTT
- | TRBJ1-3 | TRBV28 | - | CASSPGGPGNTIYF | TGTGCCAGCAGTCCGGGGGGCCCTGGAAACACCATATATTTT
- | TRBJ2-7 | TRBV12-3/TRBV12-4 | - | CASSPGDNQYF | TGTGCCAGCAGCCCAGGGGATAATCAGTACTTC
TRBD2 | TRBJ2-1 | TRBV29-1 | many | CSVILGGSSYNEQFF | TGCAGCGTTATTCTGGGCGGGAGCTCCTACAATGAGCAGTTCTTC
- | TRBJ2-7 | TRBV4-1 | - | CASSLSAEVDEQYF | TGCGCCAGCAGCCTAAGTGCGGAAGTCGACGAGCAGTACTTC
- | TRBJ1-1 | TRBV5-1 | few | CASSLGAVMNTEAFF | TGCGCCAGCAGCTTGGGGGCAGTTATGAACACTGAAGCTTTCTTT
- | TRBJ2-3 | TRBV5-1 | - | CASSLEVTPSADTQYF | TGCGCCAGCAGCTTGGAGGTGACACCCTCCGCAGATACGCAGTATTTT
- | TRBJ2-5 | TRBV29-1 | many | CSVVWGDIETQYF | TGCAGCGTTGTATGGGGGGACATAGAGACCCAGTACTTC
- | TRBJ2-3 | TRBV7-9 | many | CASSEDRDPDTQYF | TGTGCCAGCAGCGAAGACAGAGACCCAGATACGCAGTATTTT
TRBD1 | TRBJ2-1 | TRBV28 | many | CASSLTGKGSVNEQFF | TGTGCCAGCAGTTTGACAGGGAAAGGGTCGGTCAATGAGCAGTTCTTC
- | TRBJ2-1 | TRBV7-2 | - | CARSLDQGSYNEQFF | TGTGCCAGAAGCTTAGACCAGGGCAGCTACAATGAGCAGTTCTTC
- | TRBJ1-2 | TRBV4-2 | few | CASRLPGDGYTF | TGTGCCAGCAGATTGCCAGGGGACGGCTACACCTTC
- | TRBJ2-1 | TRBV29-1 | few | CSVGGGYNEQFF | TGCAGCGTTGGAGGGGGATACAATGAGCAGTTCTTC
- | TRBJ2-5 | TRBV4-3 | - | CASSQDLAGRRETQYF | TGCGCCAGCAGCCAAGATCTGGCGGGACGCAGAGAGACCCAGTACTTC
TRBD2 | TRBJ2-1 | TRBV6-6 | - | CASAPLFSGAYNEQFF | TGTGCCAGCGCCCCTCTTTTCAGCGGGGCCTACAATGAGCAGTTCTTC
TRBD2 | TRBJ2-6 | TRBV29-1 | - | CSVDGLAGPNSGANVLTF | TGCAGCGTCGATGGACTAGCGGGGCCAAACTCTGGGGCCAACGTCCTGACTTTC
TRBD1 | TRBJ2-3 | TRBV28 | - | CASSGDRGTDTQYF | TGTGCCAGCTCAGGGGACAGGGGCACAGATACGCAGTATTTT
- | TRBJ1-2 | TRBV28 | - | CASSLRFWDPNGYTF | TGTGCCAGCAGTTTAAGGTTTTGGGATCCCAATGGCTACACCTTC
TRBD2 | TRBJ2-3 | TRBV29-1 | many | CSVDRLAVSTDTQYF | TGCAGCGTTGACCGACTAGCGGTTAGCACAGATACGCAGTATTTT
- | TRBJ1-1 | TRBV6-2/TRBV6-3 | many | CASRDTGVAFF | TGTGCCAGCCGGGACACGGGGGTAGCTTTCTTT
TRBD1 | TRBJ1-2 | TRBV25-1 | many | CASSGQGEGYTF | TGTGCCAGCAGTGGACAGGGAGAGGGCTACACCTTC
- | TRBJ2-3 | TRBV25-1 | - | CASSEAGFGTDTQYF | TGTGCCAGCAGTGAAGCAGGGTTTGGCACAGATACGCAGTATTTT